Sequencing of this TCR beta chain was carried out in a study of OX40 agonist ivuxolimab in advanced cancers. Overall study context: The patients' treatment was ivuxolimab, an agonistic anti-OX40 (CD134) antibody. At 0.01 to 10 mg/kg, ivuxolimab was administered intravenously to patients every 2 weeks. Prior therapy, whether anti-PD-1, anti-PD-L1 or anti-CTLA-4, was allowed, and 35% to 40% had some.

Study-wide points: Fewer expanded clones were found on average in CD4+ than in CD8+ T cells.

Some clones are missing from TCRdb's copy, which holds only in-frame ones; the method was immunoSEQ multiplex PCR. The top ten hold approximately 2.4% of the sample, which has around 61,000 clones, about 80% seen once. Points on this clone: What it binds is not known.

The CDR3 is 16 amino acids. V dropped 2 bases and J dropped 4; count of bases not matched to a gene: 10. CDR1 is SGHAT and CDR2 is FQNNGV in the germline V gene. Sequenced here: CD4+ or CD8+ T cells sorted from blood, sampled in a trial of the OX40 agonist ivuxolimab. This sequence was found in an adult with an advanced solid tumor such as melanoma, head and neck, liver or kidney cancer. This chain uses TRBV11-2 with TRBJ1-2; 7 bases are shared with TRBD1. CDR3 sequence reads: CASSLSPGGDGYGYTF. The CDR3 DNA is TGTGCCAGCAGCTTAAGCCCAGGGGGGGATGGCTATGGCTACACCTTC.